The 8 T cell receptor beta chains below come from one sample, sequenced in a study of human T cells and chemical hapten exposure (dated by TCRdb to about 2021). Library creation used RACE. Sequenced using a NextSeq 500. TCRdb passed the public sequencing reads through fastp at Q25 and MiXCR, retaining productive beta sequences. Each CDR3 protein appears once, grouped with its most common genes and DNA. This sample lists 150,000 to 200,000 distinct CDR3 sequences; 28% were detected once. Roughly 2.2% of the sample belongs to the ten largest clones. The time point label, read with the paper, signifies: patch test 3, about 24 weeks after DPC sensitization. The sample's treatment or condition label, in plain terms: therapeutic diphenylcyclopropenone sensitization with weekly scalp DPC. The source material was whole blood, sampled in connection with sensitization to the hapten diphenylcyclopropenone (DPC). The source is a woman under 30 with alopecia areata. Some clones in this sample may be carry-over from other donors' samples.

This chain uses TRBV9 with TRBJ2-7; D might be TRBD1 or TRBD2, each matching 5 bases. The germline V gene has CDR1 SGDLS and CDR2 YYNGEE. This CDR3 contains 15 residues. V lost 5 bases and J lost 3, with 18 bases in between. The CDR3 spells CASSGDGHPFYEQYF. The CDR3 region has the DNA TGTGCCAGCAGTGGGGACGGACATCCCTTCTACGAGCAGTACTTC.

This clonotype was counted a single time. The rearrangement joins TRBV2 to TRBJ2-5, with D possibly matching TRBD2 (5 bases). The CDR3 extends over 14 amino acids. V lost 2 bases and J lost 2, with 9 bases in between. Germline CDR1 SNHLY, CDR2 FYNNEI. This CDR3 reads CASSERQRQETQYF. DNA of the CDR3: TGTGCCAGCAGTGAACGCCAGCGGCAAGAGACCCAGTACTTC.

This chain's CDR3 is CASRTGLMYNEQFF. CDR3 nucleotide sequence: TGTGCCAGTAGGACGGGACTGATGTACAATGAGCAGTTCTTC. The rearrangement joins TRBV19 to TRBJ2-1; D possibly corresponds to TRBD2 (6 bases). Germline CDR1 reads LNHDA; CDR2 reads SQIVND (reference sequence). There are 14 residues in the CDR3. The V gene lost 6 bases and the J gene lost 4 bases, with 13 bases spanning the gap.

This clonotype appeared many times. This sequence joins TRBV4-3 and TRBJ2-1, with a tentative D call TRBD1 (6 bases). Germline assignment: CDR1 LGHNA and CDR2 YSLEER. V was cut by 0 bases and J by 3 bases, with 24 bases left in between. This CDR3 is 20 amino acids long. CDR3: CASSQDLATLQGWNYNEQFF. CDR3 bases: TGCGCCAGCAGCCAAGATTTGGCGACTCTCCAGGGGTGGAACTACAATGAGCAGTTCTTC.

This clonotype has just a few counts. The chain has TRBV11-2 and TRBJ2-3, with D maybe TRBD2 (6 bases). The germline V and J ends were trimmed by 5 bases and 2 bases, with 14 bases remaining between them. The germline gives CDR1 SGHAT, CDR2 FQNNGV. CDR3 length: 15 residues. The CDR3 is CASSPLRGITDTQYF. The CDR3 DNA sequence: TGTGCCAGCAGCCCCCTTCGGGGGATCACAGATACGCAGTATTTT.

The V and J genes are TRBV2 and TRBJ1-4; a possible D gene is TRBD1 (5 bases). Germline V gene sequence: CDR1 SNHLY, CDR2 FYNNEI. Deletions cut 4 bases from V and 8 bases from J, with 14 bases between. This CDR3 comprises 14 residues. The CDR3 nucleotides read TGTGCCAGCAGTGTATATGGGGCGCGGGAAAAACTGTTTTTT. The encoded protein is CASSVYGAREKLFF.

CDR3 sequence reads: CATSDFREGSEQFF. Here the CDR3 DNA reads TGTGCCACCAGTGATTTCCGGGAAGGGAGTGAGCAGTTCTTC. This rearrangement joins TRBV24-1 to TRBJ2-1; possible D gene TRBD2, 5 bases. Germline V lookup: CDR1 KGHDR, CDR2 SFDVKD. V dropped 1 base and J dropped 9 bases, with 12 bases sitting between them. The CDR3 loop spans 14 amino acids.

A few counts support this clonotype. The chain links TRBV5-1 to TRBJ2-1, with TRBD1 matching 7 bases. Germline CDR1 is SGHRS and CDR2 is YFSETQ. With V trimmed by 0 bases and J by 8 bases, 5 bases remained unmatched. CDR3 length: 14 amino acids. The CDR3 DNA reads as TGCGCCAGCAGCTTGGACAGGGGTGACGATGAGCAGTTCTTC. Its protein is CASSLDRGDDEQFF.